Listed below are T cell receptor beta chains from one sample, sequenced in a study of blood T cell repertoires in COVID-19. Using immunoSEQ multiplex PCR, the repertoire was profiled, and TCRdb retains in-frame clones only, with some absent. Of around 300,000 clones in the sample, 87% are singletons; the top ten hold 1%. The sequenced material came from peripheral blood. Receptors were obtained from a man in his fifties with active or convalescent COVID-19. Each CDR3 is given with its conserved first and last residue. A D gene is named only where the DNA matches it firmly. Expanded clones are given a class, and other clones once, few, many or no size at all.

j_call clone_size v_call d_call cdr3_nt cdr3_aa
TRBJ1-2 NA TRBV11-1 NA TGTGCCAGCAGCTTAGCGCGGGGTTCTGGCTACACCTTC CASSLARGSGYTF
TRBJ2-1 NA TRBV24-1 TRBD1 TGTGCCACCAAAGGGGGCCCCAAATATCTGGAGCAGTTCTTC CATKGGPKYLEQFF
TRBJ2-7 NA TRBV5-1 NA TGCGCCAGCAGCAAGCCCCCAGGGGACTACGAGCAGTACTTC CASSKPPGDYEQYF
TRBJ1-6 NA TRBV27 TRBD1 TGTGCCAGCACTCGGACAGGGGTTGGTAATTCACCCCTCCACTTT CASTRTGVGNSPLHF
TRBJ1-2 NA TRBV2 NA TGTGCCAGCAATAGGGAGGGCTACACCTTC CASNREGYTF
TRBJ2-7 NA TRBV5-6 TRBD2 TGTGCCAGCAGCTCGGGCCCGGGGGGTAATTCCTACGAGCAGTACTTC CASSSGPGGNSYEQYF
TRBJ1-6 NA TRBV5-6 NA TGTGCCAGCAGCTTGTGGGGCCCTTATAATTCACCCCTCCACTTT CASSLWGPYNSPLHF
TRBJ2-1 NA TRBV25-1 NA TGTGCCAGCAGTGATCCGGGACTCACATGGGCTAATGAGCAGTTCTTC CASSDPGLTWANEQFF
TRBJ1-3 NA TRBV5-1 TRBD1 TGCGCCAGCAGTCGGGACAGCGGTGGAAACACCATATATTTT CASSRDSGGNTIYF
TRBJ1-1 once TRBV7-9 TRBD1 TGTGCCAGCAGCTCCGGGACAGGGTCATCTAATTTGGGCACTGAAGCTTTCTTT CASSSGTGSSNLGTEAFF
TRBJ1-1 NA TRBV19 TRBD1 TGTGCCAGTAGTTCCACAGGGGCGCGAACTGAAGCTTTCTTT CASSSTGARTEAFF
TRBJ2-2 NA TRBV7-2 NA TGTGCCAGCAGCCCGTGGGAGGTAACGAACACCGGGGAGCTGTTTTTT CASSPWEVTNTGELFF
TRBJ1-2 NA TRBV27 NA TGTGCCAGCTCTACAGGGAGAGGGTTTTATGGCTACACCTTC CASSTGRGFYGYTF
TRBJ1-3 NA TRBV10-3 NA TGTGCCATCAGTGGGCAGACACAAGTAAACTCTGGAAACACCATATATTTT CAISGQTQVNSGNTIYF
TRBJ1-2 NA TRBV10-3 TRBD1 TGTGCCATCAAAGGACAGGGGGCGCTTGGCTACACCTTC CAIKGQGALGYTF
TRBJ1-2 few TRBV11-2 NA TGTGCCAGCAGCTTAGAACAGGGCTATGGCTACACCTTC CASSLEQGYGYTF
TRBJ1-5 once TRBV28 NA TGTGCCAGCAGCAGTATTCAGCCCCAGCATTTT CASSSIQPQHF
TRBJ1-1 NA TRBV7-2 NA TGTGCCAGCAGTCAACCCGCCGGGGGCACTGAAGCTTTCTTT CASSQPAGGTEAFF
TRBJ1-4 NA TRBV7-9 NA TGTGCCAGCAGTTTGCAGGGTTCTGCTAATGAAAAACTGTTTTTT CASSLQGSANEKLFF
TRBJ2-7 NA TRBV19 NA TGTGCCAGTAGTACAGGACAGACAGCCTACGAGCAGTACTTC CASSTGQTAYEQYF
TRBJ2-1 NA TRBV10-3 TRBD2 TGTGCCATCAGTGCTCATGGGACTAGCGGGGGGAGCTCCTACAATGAGCAGTTCTTC CAISAHGTSGGSSYNEQFF
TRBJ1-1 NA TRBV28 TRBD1 TGTGCCAGCAGTTTAGCCGGACAGGGAAATAGGGAAGCTTTCTTT CASSLAGQGNREAFF
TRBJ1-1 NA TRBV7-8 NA TGTGCCAGCAGCTTAATATTCTTAAACACTGAAGCTTTCTTT CASSLIFLNTEAFF
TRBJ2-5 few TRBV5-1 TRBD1 TGCGCCAGCAGCCCCGGACAGGGAGAGACCCAGTACTTC CASSPGQGETQYF
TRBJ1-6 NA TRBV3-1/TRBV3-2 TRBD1 TGTGCCAGCAGCCAAGACACAGATGTAAGGACAGGGTATTCACCCCTCCACTTT CASSQDTDVRTGYSPLHF
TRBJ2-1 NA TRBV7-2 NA TGTGCCAGCAGCTTAGAGATCACTGCGTCGCAGTTCTTC CASSLEITASQFF
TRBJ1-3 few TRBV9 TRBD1 TGTGCCAGCAGCGCGACAGGGGGAAACACCATATATTTT CASSATGGNTIYF
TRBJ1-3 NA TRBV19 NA TGTGCCAGTAGTTTCGCGGGGGGCTCTGGAAACACCATATATTTT CASSFAGGSGNTIYF
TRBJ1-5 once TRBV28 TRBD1 TGTGCCAGCAGTTTGGGGACAGGGGTTCAGCCCCAGCATTTT CASSLGTGVQPQHF